Following are 19 T cell receptor beta chains from one sample sequenced in a study of identical twins. One entry per CDR3 protein results from TCRdb running MiXCR on the 5' RACE reads. This sample has hundreds of thousands of distinct CDR3 sequences, with over 8.5% found just once. The sample was also linked to a second study, of yellow fever vaccine responses in identical twins.

Sequencing input: PBMCs. The receptors here all came from a woman aged 18 to 35 in good health.

This clonotype has at least ten counts. The chain employs TRBV29-1 and TRBJ2-2, with 13 nucleotides matching TRBD2. The germline gives CDR1 SQVTM, CDR2 ANQGSEA. V lost 5 bases, J lost 6 bases, and 12 bases stayed unmatched. The CDR3 is 17 amino acids. CDR3 nucleotides: TGCAGCGTTAAGGACTCCCAGGGACTAGCGGGATCCGGGGAGCTGTTTTTT. Its translation: CSVKDSQGLAGSGELFF.

This clonotype was recorded a few times. The CDR3 protein is CASSLLDPPRANEKLFF. CDR3 nucleotide sequence: TGTGCCAGCAGTTTACTCGACCCTCCTCGCGCTAATGAAAAACTGTTTTTT. The genes are TRBV12-3 or TRBV12-4 and TRBJ1-4, with no clear D. V was pared by 2 bases and J by 3 bases, with 16 bases between. The CDR3 is 17 residues long.

This chain joins TRBV10-2 and TRBJ2-7; unclear D gene. Germline CDR1 is WSHSY and CDR2 is SAAADI. The V end was cut by 9 bases, the J end by 6 bases, with 18 bases between. The CDR3 has 13 amino acids. The chain's CDR3 is CARPGKVSTEQYF. CDR3 coding DNA: TGCGCCAGACCTGGGAAGGTATCAACCGAGCAGTACTTC.

This clonotype has only a few counts. The J gene is TRBJ2-2, the V gene TRBV30; TRBD1 matches 10 bases. Trimming removed 1 base from V and 4 bases from J; junction bases left unmatched: 0. The germline CDR1 and CDR2 sequences are GTSNPN and SVGIG (reference sequence). This CDR3 region has 14 residues. In nucleotides, the CDR3 is TGTGCCTGGAGTGGGGACAGGGGCACCGGGGAGCTGTTTTTT. This sequence encodes CAWSGDRGTGELFF.

This clonotype was recorded many times. The chain recombines TRBV5-1 with TRBJ2-7; D may be TRBD1 (6 bases). The CDR3 runs 18 residues. V lost 1 base and J lost 3, with 23 bases in between. The germline CDR1 and CDR2 sequences are SGHRS and YFSETQ. This CDR3 reads CASSLTGTPTSPYYEQYF. In DNA, the CDR3 is TGCGCCAGCAGCTTGACCGGGACACCGACCTCCCCCTACTACGAGCAGTACTTC.

This sequence joins TRBV6-1 and TRBJ1-1; D is unresolved. This CDR3 is 13 amino acids long. Trimming left V 8 bases short and J 0 bases short, with 10 bases between. Germline-derived CDR1 and CDR2 are MNHNS and SASEGT. CDR3 bases: TGTGCCAGCCGGGGAGCCATGAACACTGAAGCTTTCTTT. This gives the protein CASRGAMNTEAFF.

A few counts support this clonotype. The V call is TRBV5-1, the J call TRBJ2-6; D possibly corresponds to TRBD1 (6 bases). Germline loops: CDR1 SGHRS, CDR2 YFSETQ. V was cut by 0 bases and J by 2 bases, with 6 bases left in between. The length of the CDR3 is 15 residues. The CDR3 loop reads CASSLEGAGANVLTF. Written as DNA, the CDR3 is TGCGCCAGCAGCTTGGAGGGGGCTGGGGCCAACGTCCTGACTTTC.

There are a few counts of this clonotype. CDR3 DNA: TGTGCCATCAAAATGTCGGTAACTAGCACAGATACGCAGTATTTT. This encodes CAIKMSVTSTDTQYF. J is TRBJ2-3 and V is TRBV2, with unresolved D. The CDR3 consists of 15 residues. The V end was cut by 10 bases, the J end by 0 bases, with 17 bases between. The germline gives CDR1 SNHLY, CDR2 FYNNEI.

This clonotype was observed at least ten times. V and J are TRBV9 and TRBJ1-2, with D uncertain. CDR1 is SGDLS, CDR2 YYNGEE, per germline. V dropped 0 bases and J dropped 5 bases, with 8 bases sitting between them. The CDR3 length is 13 residues. The CDR3 bases are TGTGCCAGCAGCGTAGTGGGTGGTTATGGCTACACCTTC. Its translation is CASSVVGGYGYTF.

The V call is TRBV7-9, the J call TRBJ2-2; 10 nucleotides agree with TRBD1. The J segment lost 3 bases and the V segment lost 4 bases, leaving 8 bases of the junction unmatched. Germline V gene data show CDR1 as SEHNR and CDR2 as FQNEAQ (reference sequence). The CDR3 extends over 17 amino acids. In DNA form, the CDR3 reads TGTGCCAGCAGCTCCCACCCCGGGACAGGGGACACCGGGGAGCTGTTTTTT. It yields the protein CASSSHPGTGDTGELFF.

V usage is TRBV7-9 and J usage is TRBJ2-3; tentative D call: TRBD1 (5 bases). Looked up from germline, CDR1 is SEHNR and CDR2 is FQNEAQ (reference sequence). Trimming stripped 2 bases from V and 5 bases from J, with 11 bases between. The CDR3 has 14 amino acids. CDR3 sequence reads: CASSLNQGEDTQYF. The CDR3 bases are TGTGCCAGCAGCTTAAACCAGGGTGAAGATACGCAGTATTTT.

The chain recombines TRBV4-3 with TRBJ2-1; the match to TRBD2 covers 11 bases. J was trimmed by 9 bases and V by 4 bases; bases with no gene match: 11. The CDR3 runs 16 residues. From germline, CDR1 is LGHNA and CDR2 YSLEER. The CDR3 here is CASSRVLAGGPGEQFF. Written as DNA, the CDR3 is TGCGCCAGCAGCCGAGTTCTAGCGGGAGGCCCGGGTGAGCAGTTCTTC.

V gene TRBV4-2 combines with J gene TRBJ1-6; D ambiguous. Between the trimmed V and J ends, which lost 4 bases and 4 bases, there was a span of 11 bases. The CDR3 consists of 15 residues. CDR1 and CDR2 (germline): LGHNA, YNFKEQ. The CDR3 loop is CASSPPENYNSPLHF. The CDR3 bases are TGTGCCAGCAGCCCCCCTGAGAATTATAATTCACCCCTCCACTTT.

This clonotype has a handful of counts. The gene calls are TRBV20-1 and TRBJ2-7; D is possibly TRBD1 (7 bases). Germline loops: CDR1 DFQATT, CDR2 SNEGSKA (reference sequence). The CDR3 spans 14 residues. V gave up 6 bases and J gave up 3 bases, with 18 bases separating them. The DNA for the CDR3 is TGCAGTGCCGTAGACAGGGAGGTTCTCTACGAGCAGTACTTC. It codes for CSAVDREVLYEQYF.

This clonotype was counted a single time. The chain employs TRBV19 and TRBJ2-1; the D call may be TRBD1 or TRBD2 (6 bases each). Trimming left V 3 bases short and J 9 bases short, with 18 bases between. The germline V gene encodes CDR1 LNHDA and CDR2 SQIVND (reference sequence). This CDR3 spans 15 amino acids. The CDR3 spells CASSIGGGPRGEQFF. The CDR3 DNA sequence: TGTGCCAGTAGTATCGGGGGCGGCCCCCGCGGTGAGCAGTTCTTC. The full variable domain, completed using reference TRBV19 and TRBJ2-1, is DGGITQSPKYLFRKEGQNVTLSCEQNLNHDAMYWYRQDPGQGLRLIYYSQIVNDFQKGDIAEGYSVSREKKESFPLTVTSAQKNPTAFYLCASSIGGGPRGEQFFGPGTRLTVL.

V is TRBV6-2 or TRBV6-3 and J is TRBJ2-2, with 7 positions matching TRBD1. Germline lookup yields CDR1 MNHEY and CDR2 SVGEGT. V gave up 2 bases and J gave up 5 bases; unmatched junction bases: 14. This CDR3 region has 18 residues. The CDR3 loop is CASSYPTVGPGGTGELFF. The CDR3 DNA is TGTGCCAGCAGTTACCCTACCGTTGGGCCAGGGGGAACCGGGGAGCTGTTTTTT.

This clonotype was observed many times. In nucleotides, the CDR3 is TGTGCCAGCAGGGACCTTTGGAAGGAGCAGGCTTTCTTT. The encoded protein is CASRDLWKEQAFF. The chain has TRBV6-6 and TRBJ1-1; no reliable D call. V was trimmed by 6 bases and J by 11 bases, leaving 19 bases between them. This CDR3 region has 13 residues. Germline V gene sequence: CDR1 MNHNY, CDR2 SVGAGI (reference sequence).

This clonotype showed up just a few times. This chain connects TRBV29-1 to TRBJ2-7, with TRBD1 matching 11 bases. Unmatched junction bases numbered 8, after V lost 7 bases and J lost 3 bases. The CDR3 is 14 residues long. Looked up from germline, CDR1 is SQVTM and CDR2 is ANQGSEA. As DNA, the CDR3 is TGCAGCGCCTCACCCGGGACAGGGGGCTACGAGCAGTACTTC. This codes for CSASPGTGGYEQYF.

This clonotype was seen repeatedly, ten times or more. The chain uses TRBV10-3 and TRBJ2-7, with unresolved D. The CDR3 is made up of 11 amino acids. Trimming pared 10 bases from V and 4 bases from J, leaving 11 bases between. The germline CDR1 and CDR2 sequences are ENHRY and SYGVKD. The CDR3 DNA reads TGTGCCACGCAAACTGGATACGAGCAGTACTTC. This encodes CATQTGYEQYF.